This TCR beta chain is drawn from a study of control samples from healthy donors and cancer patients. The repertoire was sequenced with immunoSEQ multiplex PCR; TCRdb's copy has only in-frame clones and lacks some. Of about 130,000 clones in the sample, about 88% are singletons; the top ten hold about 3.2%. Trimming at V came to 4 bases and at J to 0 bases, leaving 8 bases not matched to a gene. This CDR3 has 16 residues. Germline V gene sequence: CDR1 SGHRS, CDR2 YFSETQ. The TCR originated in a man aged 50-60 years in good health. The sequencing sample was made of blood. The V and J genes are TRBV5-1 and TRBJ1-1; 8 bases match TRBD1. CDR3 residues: CASSLRTGLMNTEAFF. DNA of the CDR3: TGCGCCAGCAGCCTGAGGACAGGGCTGATGAACACTGAAGCTTTCTTT.